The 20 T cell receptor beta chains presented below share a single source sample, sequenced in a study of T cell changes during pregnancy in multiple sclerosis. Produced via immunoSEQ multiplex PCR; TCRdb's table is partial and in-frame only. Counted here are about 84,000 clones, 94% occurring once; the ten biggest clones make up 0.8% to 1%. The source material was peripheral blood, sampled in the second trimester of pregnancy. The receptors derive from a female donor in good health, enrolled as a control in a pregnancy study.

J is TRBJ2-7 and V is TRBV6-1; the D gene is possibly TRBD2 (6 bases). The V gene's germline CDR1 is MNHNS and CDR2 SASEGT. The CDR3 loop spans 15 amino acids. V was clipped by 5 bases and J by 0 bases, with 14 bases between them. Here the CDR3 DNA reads TGTGCCAGCAGTCAGGAGCGGGTCCCCTCCTACGAGCAGTACTTC. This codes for CASSQERVPSYEQYF.

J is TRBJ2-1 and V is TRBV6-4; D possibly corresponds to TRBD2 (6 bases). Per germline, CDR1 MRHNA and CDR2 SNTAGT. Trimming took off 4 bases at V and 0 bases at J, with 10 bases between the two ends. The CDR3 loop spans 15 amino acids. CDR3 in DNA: TGTGCCAGCAGTGGGGAGGAAAGCTCCTACAATGAGCAGTTCTTC. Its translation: CASSGEESSYNEQFF.

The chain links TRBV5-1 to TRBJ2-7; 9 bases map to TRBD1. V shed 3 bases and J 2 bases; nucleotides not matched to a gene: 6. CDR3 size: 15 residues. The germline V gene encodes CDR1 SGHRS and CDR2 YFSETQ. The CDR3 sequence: CASSWVGTGTYEQYF. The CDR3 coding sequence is TGCGCCAGCAGCTGGGTAGGGACAGGGACCTACGAGCAGTACTTC. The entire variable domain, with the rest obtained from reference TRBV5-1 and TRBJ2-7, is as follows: KAGVTQTPRYLIKTRGQQVTLSCSPISGHRSVSWYQQTPGQGLQFLFEYFSETQRNKGNFPGRFSGRQFSNSRSEMNVSTLELGDSALYLCASSWVGTGTYEQYFGPGTRLTVT.

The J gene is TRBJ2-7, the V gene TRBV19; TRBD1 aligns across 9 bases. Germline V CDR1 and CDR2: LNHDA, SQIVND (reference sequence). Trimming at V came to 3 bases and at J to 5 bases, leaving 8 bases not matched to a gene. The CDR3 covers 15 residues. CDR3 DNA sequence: TGTGCCAGTAGTATGTCACTGGGACAGGGCAACGAGCAGTACTTC. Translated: CASSMSLGQGNEQYF.

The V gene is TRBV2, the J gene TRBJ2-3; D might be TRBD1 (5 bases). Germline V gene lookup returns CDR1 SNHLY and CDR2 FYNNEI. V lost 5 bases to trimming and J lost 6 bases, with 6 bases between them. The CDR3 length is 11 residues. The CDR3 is CASSRGDTQYF. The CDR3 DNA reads TGTGCCAGCAGTAGGGGTGATACGCAGTATTTT. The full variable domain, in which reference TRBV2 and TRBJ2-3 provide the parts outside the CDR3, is EPEVTQTPSHQVTQMGQEVILRCVPISNHLYFYWYRQILGQKVEFLVSFYNNEISEKSEIFDDQFSVERPDGSNFTLKIRSTKLEDSAMYFCASSRGDTQYFGPGTRLTVL.

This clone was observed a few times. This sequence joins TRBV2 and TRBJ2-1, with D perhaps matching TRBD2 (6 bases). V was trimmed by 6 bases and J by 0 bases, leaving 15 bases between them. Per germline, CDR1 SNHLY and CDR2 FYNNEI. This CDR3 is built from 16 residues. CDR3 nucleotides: TGTGCCAGCAGCGCCTTAGCGGTGAGCTCCTACAATGAGCAGTTCTTC. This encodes CASSALAVSSYNEQFF.

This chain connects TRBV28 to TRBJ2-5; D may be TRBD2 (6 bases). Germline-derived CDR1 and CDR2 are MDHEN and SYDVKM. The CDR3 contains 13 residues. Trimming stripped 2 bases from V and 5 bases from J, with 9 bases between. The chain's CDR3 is CASSLTSLETQYF. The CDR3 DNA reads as TGTGCCAGCAGTTTAACTAGCCTGGAGACCCAGTACTTC.

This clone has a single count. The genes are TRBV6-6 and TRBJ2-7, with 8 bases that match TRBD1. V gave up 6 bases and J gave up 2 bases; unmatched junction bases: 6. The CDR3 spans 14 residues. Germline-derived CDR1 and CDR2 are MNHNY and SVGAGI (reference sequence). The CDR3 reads CASSDKDRAYEQYF. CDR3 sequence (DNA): TGTGCCAGCAGCGATAAGGACAGGGCCTACGAGCAGTACTTC.

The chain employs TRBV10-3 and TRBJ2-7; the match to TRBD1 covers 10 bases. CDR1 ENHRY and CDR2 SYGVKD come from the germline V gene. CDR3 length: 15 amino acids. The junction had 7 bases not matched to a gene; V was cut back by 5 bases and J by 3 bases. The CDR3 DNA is TGTGCCATCAGTACCGCCGGGACAGGGGACTACGAGCAGTACTTC. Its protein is CAISTAGTGDYEQYF.

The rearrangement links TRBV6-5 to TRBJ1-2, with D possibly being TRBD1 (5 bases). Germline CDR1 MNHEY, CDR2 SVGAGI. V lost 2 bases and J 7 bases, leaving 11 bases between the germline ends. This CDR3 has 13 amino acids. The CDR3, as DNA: TGTGCCAGCAGTTACGGCAGGGTTGGTGGCTACACCTTC. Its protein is CASSYGRVGGYTF.

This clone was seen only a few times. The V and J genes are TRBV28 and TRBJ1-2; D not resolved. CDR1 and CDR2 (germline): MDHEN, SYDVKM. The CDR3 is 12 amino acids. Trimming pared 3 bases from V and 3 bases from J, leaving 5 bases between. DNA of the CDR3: TGTGCCAGCAGTTTGGCCGACTATGGCTACACCTTC. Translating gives CASSLADYGYTF.

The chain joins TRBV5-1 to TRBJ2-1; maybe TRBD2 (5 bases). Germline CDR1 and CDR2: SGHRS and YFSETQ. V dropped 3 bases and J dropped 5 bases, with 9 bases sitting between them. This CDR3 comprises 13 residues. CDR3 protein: CASSSGLNNEQFF. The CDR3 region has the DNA TGCGCCAGCAGCTCAGGACTTAACAATGAGCAGTTCTTC.

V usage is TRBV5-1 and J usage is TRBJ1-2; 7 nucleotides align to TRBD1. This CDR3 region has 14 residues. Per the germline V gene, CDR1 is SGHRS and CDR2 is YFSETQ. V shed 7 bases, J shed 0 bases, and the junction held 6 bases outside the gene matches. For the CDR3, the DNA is TGCGCCAGCCAAGGACAGGCCTCTAACTATGGCTACACCTTC. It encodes CASQGQASNYGYTF.

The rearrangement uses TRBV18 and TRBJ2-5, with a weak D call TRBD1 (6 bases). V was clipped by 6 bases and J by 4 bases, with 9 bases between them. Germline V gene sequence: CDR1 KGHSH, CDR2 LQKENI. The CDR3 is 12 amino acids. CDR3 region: CASSEGVETQYF. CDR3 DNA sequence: TGTGCCAGCTCCGAGGGGGTAGAGACCCAGTACTTC.

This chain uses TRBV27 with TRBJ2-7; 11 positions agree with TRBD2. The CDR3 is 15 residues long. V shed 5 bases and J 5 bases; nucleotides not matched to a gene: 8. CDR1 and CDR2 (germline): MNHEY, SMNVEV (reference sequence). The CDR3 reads CASSPPTSGSHEQYF. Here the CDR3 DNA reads TGTGCCAGCAGTCCCCCTACTAGCGGGAGCCACGAGCAGTACTTC.

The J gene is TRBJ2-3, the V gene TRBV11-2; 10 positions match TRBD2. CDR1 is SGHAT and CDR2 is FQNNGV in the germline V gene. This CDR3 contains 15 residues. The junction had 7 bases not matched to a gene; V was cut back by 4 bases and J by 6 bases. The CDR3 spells CASSSSSGSGDTQYF. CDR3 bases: TGTGCCAGCAGCTCCTCTAGCGGGAGCGGGGATACGCAGTATTTT.

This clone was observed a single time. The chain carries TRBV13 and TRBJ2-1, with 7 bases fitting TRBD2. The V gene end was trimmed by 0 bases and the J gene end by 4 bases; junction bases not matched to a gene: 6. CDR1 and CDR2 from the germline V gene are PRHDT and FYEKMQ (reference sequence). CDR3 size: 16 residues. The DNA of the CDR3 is TGTGCCAGCAGCTTAGGTTATCGGGAGGCTTACAATGAGCAGTTCTTC. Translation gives CASSLGYREAYNEQFF.

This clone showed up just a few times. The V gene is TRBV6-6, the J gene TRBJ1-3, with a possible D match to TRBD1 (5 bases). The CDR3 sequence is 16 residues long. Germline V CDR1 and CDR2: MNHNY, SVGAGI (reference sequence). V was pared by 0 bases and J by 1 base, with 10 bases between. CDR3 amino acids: CASSYSPTVSGNTIYF. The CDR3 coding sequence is TGTGCCAGCAGTTACTCGCCGACAGTTTCTGGAAACACCATATATTTT.

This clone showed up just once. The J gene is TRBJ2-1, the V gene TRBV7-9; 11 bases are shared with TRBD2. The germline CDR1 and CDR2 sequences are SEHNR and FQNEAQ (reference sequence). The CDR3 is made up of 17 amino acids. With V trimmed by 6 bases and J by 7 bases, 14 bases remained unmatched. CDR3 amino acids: CASSPKIGTSGRNEQFF. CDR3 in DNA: TGTGCCAGCAGTCCTAAAATTGGGACTAGCGGTCGAAATGAGCAGTTCTTC. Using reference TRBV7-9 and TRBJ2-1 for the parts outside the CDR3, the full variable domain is DTGVSQNPRHKITKRGQNVTFRCDPISEHNRLYWYRQTLGQGPEFLTYFQNEAQLEKSRLLSDRFSAERPKGSFSTLEIQRTEQGDSAMYLCASSPKIGTSGRNEQFFGPGTRLTVL.

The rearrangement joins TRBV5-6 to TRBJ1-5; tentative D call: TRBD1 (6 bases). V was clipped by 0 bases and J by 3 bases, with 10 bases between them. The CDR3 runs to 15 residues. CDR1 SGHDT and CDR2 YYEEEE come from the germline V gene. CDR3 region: CASSLAGVTNQPQHF. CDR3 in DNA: TGTGCCAGCAGCTTGGCAGGGGTCACCAATCAGCCCCAGCATTTT. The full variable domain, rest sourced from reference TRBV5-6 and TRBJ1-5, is DAGVTQSPTHLIKTRGQQVTLRCSPKSGHDTVSWYQQALGQGPQFIFQYYEEEERQRGNFPDRFSGHQFPNYSSELNVNALLLGDSALYLCASSLAGVTNQPQHFGDGTRLSIL.